The next 9 T cell receptor beta chains were all read from a single sample in a study of OX40 agonist ivuxolimab in advanced cancers. The method was immunoSEQ multiplex PCR; TCRdb's version includes in-frame clones alone and lacks a portion of them. The repertoire holds roughly 23,000 clones, with 80% to 90% as singletons. The material was CD4+ or CD8+ T cells sorted from blood, obtained in a trial of the OX40 agonist ivuxolimab. These TCRs come from an adult with an advanced solid tumor such as melanoma, head and neck, liver or kidney cancer.

V and J are TRBV27 and TRBJ2-7, with a tentative D call TRBD2 (6 bases). Germline V gives CDR1 MNHEY, CDR2 SMNVEV (reference sequence). The CDR3 runs to 15 residues. V lost 5 bases and J 2 bases, leaving 16 bases between the germline ends. The CDR3 sequence is CASSHSAGTPYEQYF. Written as DNA, the CDR3 is TGTGCCAGCAGTCATTCGGCGGGGACCCCCTACGAGCAGTACTTC.

The chain combines TRBV4-1 with TRBJ1-4; 10 positions match TRBD1. V shed 5 bases and J 2 bases; nucleotides not matched to a gene: 8. Germline CDR1 MGHRA, CDR2 YSYEKL. The CDR3 is 17 amino acids. The CDR3 region has the DNA TGCGCCAGCAGCATACTCCCGGGACAGGGGACTAATGAAAAACTGTTTTTT. It codes for CASSILPGQGTNEKLFF.

The chain has TRBV5-1 and TRBJ2-2; D tentatively reads TRBD1 or TRBD2 (5 bases each). The ends were cut back, 5 bases at V and 6 bases at J, with 11 bases in the middle. This CDR3 is 13 amino acids long. CDR1 SGHRS and CDR2 YFSETQ come from the germline V gene. The CDR3 reads CASSTWGSGELFF. CDR3 nucleotides: TGCGCCAGCAGTACGTGGGGGTCCGGGGAGCTGTTTTTT.

The gene calls are TRBV14 and TRBJ1-1, with D possibly being TRBD1 (5 bases). V dropped 0 bases and J dropped 1 base, with 21 bases sitting between them. The CDR3 is 19 residues long. Germline loops: CDR1 SGHDN, CDR2 FVKESK. The CDR3 is CASSQDGRRVGVGNTEAFF. The CDR3 DNA sequence: TGTGCCAGCAGCCAAGATGGGCGACGGGTAGGGGTGGGGAACACTGAAGCTTTCTTT. Complete variable domain (other parts from reference TRBV14 and TRBJ1-1): EAGVTQFPSHSVIEKGQTVTLRCDPISGHDNLYWYRRVMGKEIKFLLHFVKESKQDESGMPNNRFLAERTGGTYSTLKVQPAELEDSGVYFCASSQDGRRVGVGNTEAFFGQGTRLTVV.

The rearrangement joins TRBV11-2 to TRBJ2-6; unclear D gene. There are 15 residues in the CDR3. V gave up 2 bases and J gave up 4 bases, with 9 bases separating them. Germline-derived CDR1 and CDR2 are SGHAT and FQNNGV. CDR3 DNA: TGTGCCAGCAGCTTATATATGGTGGGGGCCAACGTCCTGACTTTC. This encodes CASSLYMVGANVLTF.

The chain carries TRBV5-4 and TRBJ2-5; D is possibly TRBD1 (5 bases). The assigned J gene may be wrong: the sequence end matches TRBJ2-7 better. The CDR3 is 14 amino acids. Germline lookup yields CDR1 SGHNT and CDR2 YYREEE (reference sequence). Here the CDR3 DNA reads TGTGCCAGCAGCTCGCCCCTAGGGGCCCACGAGCAGTACTTC. This codes for CASSSPLGAHEQYF.

This clone was counted a few times. This chain connects TRBV5-5 to TRBJ1-5, with D possibly matching TRBD1 (5 bases). In germline, CDR1 is SGHKS, CDR2 YYEKEE (reference sequence). The CDR3 loop spans 15 amino acids. The germline V and J ends were trimmed by 5 bases and 0 bases, with 12 bases remaining between them. CDR3 in DNA: TGTGCCAGCAGATACAGGCTCAATAGCAATCAGCCCCAGCATTTT. Its protein is CASRYRLNSNQPQHF.

The chain couples TRBV7-8 to TRBJ2-7, with 8 bases lining up with TRBD2. Germline-derived CDR1 and CDR2 are SGHVS and FQNEAQ. The CDR3 extends over 19 amino acids. The junction had 17 bases not matched to a gene; V was cut back by 4 bases and J by 0 bases. The CDR3 DNA reads as TGTGCCAGCAGCTGGAGTCTAGCGGGTCAACCTATCAGCTCCTACGAGCAGTACTTC. Translating gives CASSWSLAGQPISSYEQYF.

CDR3 nucleotides: TGTGCCATCAAAAGGTCCACCGGGGAGCTGTTTTTT. It yields the protein CAIKRSTGELFF. The J gene is TRBJ2-2, the V gene TRBV10-3; the D is unclear. Per the germline V gene, CDR1 is ENHRY and CDR2 is SYGVKD. Trimming stripped 7 bases from V and 4 bases from J, with 7 bases between. The CDR3 runs to 12 residues.